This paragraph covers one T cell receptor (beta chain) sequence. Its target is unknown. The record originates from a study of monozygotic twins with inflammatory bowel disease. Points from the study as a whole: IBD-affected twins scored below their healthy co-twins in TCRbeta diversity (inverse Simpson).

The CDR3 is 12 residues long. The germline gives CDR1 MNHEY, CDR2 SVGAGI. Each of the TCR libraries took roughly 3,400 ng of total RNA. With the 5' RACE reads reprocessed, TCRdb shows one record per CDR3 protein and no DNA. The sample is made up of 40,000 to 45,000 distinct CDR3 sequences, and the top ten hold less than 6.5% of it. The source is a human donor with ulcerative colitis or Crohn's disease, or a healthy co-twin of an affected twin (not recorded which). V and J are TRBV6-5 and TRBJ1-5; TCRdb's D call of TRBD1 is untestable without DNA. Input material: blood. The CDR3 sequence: CASRTGSQPQHF.